This entry describes one TCR beta chain. The antigen remains undetermined. Germline CDR1 reads SNHLY; CDR2 reads FYNNEI. Trimming at V came to 4 bases and at J to 4 bases, leaving 4 bases not matched to a gene. The CDR3 spans 14 residues. This table comes from immunoSEQ multiplex PCR, and its TCRdb copy is limited to in-frame clones, with some not included. The sample holds 60,000 to 75,000 clones, 65% to 85% seen once. Patients had HPV-negative, locally advanced oral cavity squamous cell carcinoma. This sample is drawn from a study of neoadjuvant anti-PD-1 for oral cavity cancer. Study-wide background: Most patients had three to four biweekly doses of 3 mg/kg nivolumab before resection. Patients without progression got a fourth dose around day 43.

General study results and limits: Treg/Th17 ratio rose with pretreatment blood and fell with post-treatment tumor TCRbeta clonality.

The TCR comes from a person between 40 and 85 years old with oral cavity squamous cell carcinoma. Sequenced material: PBMCs, taken before nivolumab (anti-PD-1) treatment. The rearrangement uses TRBV2 and TRBJ1-5, with 7 bases identical to TRBD1. CDR3 region: CASSGVDRNQPQHF. Written as DNA, the CDR3 is TGTGCCAGCAGTGGGGTGGACAGGAATCAGCCCCAGCATTTT.